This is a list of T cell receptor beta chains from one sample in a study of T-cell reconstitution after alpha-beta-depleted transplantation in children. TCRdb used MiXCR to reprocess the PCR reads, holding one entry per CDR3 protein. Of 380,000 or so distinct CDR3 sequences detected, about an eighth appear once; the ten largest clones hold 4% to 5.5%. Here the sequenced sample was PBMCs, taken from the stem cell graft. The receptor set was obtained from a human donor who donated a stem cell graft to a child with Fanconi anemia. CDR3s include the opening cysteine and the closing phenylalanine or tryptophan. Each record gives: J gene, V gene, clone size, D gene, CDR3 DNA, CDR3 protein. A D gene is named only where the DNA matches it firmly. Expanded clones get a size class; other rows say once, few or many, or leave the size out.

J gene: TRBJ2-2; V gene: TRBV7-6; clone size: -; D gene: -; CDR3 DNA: TGTGCCAGCAGTCCCGTAGGGGTCAACACCGGGGAGCTGTTTTTT; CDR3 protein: CASSPVGVNTGELFF
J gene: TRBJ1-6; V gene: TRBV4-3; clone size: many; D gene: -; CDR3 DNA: TGCGCCAGCAGCCAAGATATCGGGGACTCGGAACCCCTCCACTTT; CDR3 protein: CASSQDIGDSEPLHF
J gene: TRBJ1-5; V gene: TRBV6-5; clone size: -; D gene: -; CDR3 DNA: TGTGCCAGCAGTTACTCGGCCAGGGCTATGTATAGCAATCAGCCCCAGCATTTT; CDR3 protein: CASSYSARAMYSNQPQHF
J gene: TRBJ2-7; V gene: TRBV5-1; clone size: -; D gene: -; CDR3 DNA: TGCGCCAGCAGCTTGGAGGTGCCCCTCGAGCAGTACTTC; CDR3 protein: CASSLEVPLEQYF
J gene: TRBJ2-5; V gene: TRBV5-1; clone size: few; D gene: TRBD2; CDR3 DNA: TGCGCCAGCAGCTTGGGCCCGGTGGCGGGAGAGGAGACCCAGTACTTC; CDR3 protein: CASSLGPVAGEETQYF
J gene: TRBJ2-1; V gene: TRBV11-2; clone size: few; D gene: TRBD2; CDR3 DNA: TGTGCCAGCAGCTCCCTACGGGGGGGATACAATGAGCAGTTCTTC; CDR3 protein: CASSSLRGGYNEQFF
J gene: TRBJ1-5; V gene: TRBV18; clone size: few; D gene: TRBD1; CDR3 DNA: TGTGCCAGCTCACCCGACAGGGCCAGGCAGCCCCAGCATTTT; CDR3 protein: CASSPDRARQPQHF
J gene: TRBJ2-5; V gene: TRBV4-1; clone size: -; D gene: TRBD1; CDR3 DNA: TGCGCCAGCAGCCAAACGTGGGACAGGGGTGGGAAAGAGACCCAGTACTTC; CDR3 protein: CASSQTWDRGGKETQYF
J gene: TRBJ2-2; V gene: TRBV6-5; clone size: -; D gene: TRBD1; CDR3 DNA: TGTGCCAGCAGTAACAGGGGTAGCACCGGGGAGCTGTTTTTT; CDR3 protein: CASSNRGSTGELFF
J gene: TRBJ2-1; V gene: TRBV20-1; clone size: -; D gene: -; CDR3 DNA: TGCAGTGCTGAACCGGGCCACGGAAAAGTGCAGTTCTTC; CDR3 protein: CSAEPGHGKVQFF
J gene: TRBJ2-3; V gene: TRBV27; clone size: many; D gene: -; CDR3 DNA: TGTGCCAGCAAAGACGGTGGGGGAGTTTATACGCAGTATTTT; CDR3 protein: CASKDGGGVYTQYF
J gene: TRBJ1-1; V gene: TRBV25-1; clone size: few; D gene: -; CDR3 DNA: TGTGCCAGCAGCGATCTCGCTGAAGCTTTCTTT; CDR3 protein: CASSDLAEAFF
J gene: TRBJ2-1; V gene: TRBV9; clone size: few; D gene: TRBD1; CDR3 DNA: TGTGCCAGCAGCCCTGGACAGGGAAGTTTAAGTAATGAGCAGTTCTTC; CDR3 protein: CASSPGQGSLSNEQFF
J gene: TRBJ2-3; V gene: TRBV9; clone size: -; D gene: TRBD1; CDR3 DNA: TGTGCCAGCAGCGTCTTTTCCGGGACAGGGGTATCAGATACGCAGTATTTT; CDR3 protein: CASSVFSGTGVSDTQYF
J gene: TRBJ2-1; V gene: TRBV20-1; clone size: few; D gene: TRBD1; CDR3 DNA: TGCAGTGCTAGAGAGCTGCAGGGGGCCTCCTACAATGAGCAGTTCTTC; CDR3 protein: CSARELQGASYNEQFF
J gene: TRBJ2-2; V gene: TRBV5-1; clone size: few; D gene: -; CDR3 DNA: TGCGCCAGCAGGCGTCACCAGAACACCGGGGAGCTGTTTTTT; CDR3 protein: CASRRHQNTGELFF
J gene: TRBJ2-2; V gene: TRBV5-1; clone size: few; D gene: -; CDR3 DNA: TGCGCCAGCGCGGGTCGGGGGACGAACACCGGGGAGCTGTTTTTT; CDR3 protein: CASAGRGTNTGELFF
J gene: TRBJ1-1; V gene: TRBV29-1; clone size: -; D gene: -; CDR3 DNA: TGCAGCATCAGATGGGCGAACACTGAAGCTTTCTTT; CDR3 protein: CSIRWANTEAFF
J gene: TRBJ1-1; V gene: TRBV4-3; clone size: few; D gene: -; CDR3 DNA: TGCGCCAGCAGCCAAGATCAAGCAGCTGAAGCTTTCTTT; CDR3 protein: CASSQDQAAEAFF
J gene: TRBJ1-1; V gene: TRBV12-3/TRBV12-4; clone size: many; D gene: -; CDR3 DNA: TGTGCCAGCAGTAACGGTATGAACACTGAAGCTTTCTTT; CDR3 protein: CASSNGMNTEAFF
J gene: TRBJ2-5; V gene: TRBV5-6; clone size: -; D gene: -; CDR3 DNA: TGTGCCAGCAGCTGGGAAGTGGGCCTCCAAGAGACCCAGTACTTC; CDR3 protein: CASSWEVGLQETQYF
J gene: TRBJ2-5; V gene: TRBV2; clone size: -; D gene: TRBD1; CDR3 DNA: TGTGCCAGCAGGGCTTTGACAGGGGAGGTCCAAGAGACCCAGTACTTC; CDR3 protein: CASRALTGEVQETQYF
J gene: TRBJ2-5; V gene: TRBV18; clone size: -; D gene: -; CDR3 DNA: TGTGCCAGCTCACCATACTCAGGGGAGACCCAGTACTTC; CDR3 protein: CASSPYSGETQYF
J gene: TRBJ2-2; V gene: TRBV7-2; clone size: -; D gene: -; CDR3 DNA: TGTGCCAGCAGCTTTGAGGTGGGGGGTAGTCTCTCCGGGGAGCTGTTTTTT; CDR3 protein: CASSFEVGGSLSGELFF
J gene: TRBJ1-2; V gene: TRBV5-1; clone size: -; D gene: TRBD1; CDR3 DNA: TGCGCCAGCAGCTTGACAGGGGTCCCTAACTATGGCTACACCTTC; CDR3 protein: CASSLTGVPNYGYTF
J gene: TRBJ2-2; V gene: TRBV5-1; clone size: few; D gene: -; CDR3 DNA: TGCGCCAGCAGCTCGGAGGGACTCCCGAACACCGGGGAGCTGTTTTTT; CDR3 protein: CASSSEGLPNTGELFF
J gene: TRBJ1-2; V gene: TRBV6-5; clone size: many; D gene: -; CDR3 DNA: TGTGCCAGCAGTCCCCTCGGGACTAACTATGGCTACACCTTC; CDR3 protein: CASSPLGTNYGYTF
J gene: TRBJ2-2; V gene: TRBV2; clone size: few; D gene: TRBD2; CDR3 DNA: TGTGCCAGCAGTCCCGGGACTAGCGGGGCCGGGAGGACCGGGGAGCTGTTTTTT; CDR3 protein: CASSPGTSGAGRTGELFF
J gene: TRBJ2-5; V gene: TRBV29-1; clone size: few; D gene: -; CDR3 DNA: TGCAGCGTTGACTCTCCGCTGGGGACCCAGTACTTC; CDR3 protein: CSVDSPLGTQYF
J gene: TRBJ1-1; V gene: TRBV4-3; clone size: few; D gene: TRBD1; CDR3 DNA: TGCGCCAGCAGCCAGGGGACAGGGGTAAAAGCTTTCTTT; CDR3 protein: CASSQGTGVKAFF
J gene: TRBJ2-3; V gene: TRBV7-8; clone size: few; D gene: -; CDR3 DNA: TGTGCCAGCACCCCTCGGGTCCACACAGATACGCAGTATTTT; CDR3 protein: CASTPRVHTDTQYF
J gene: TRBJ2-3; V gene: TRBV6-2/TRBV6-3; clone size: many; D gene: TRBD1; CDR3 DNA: TGTGCCAGCAGCGGACTACAGGGGGCAACAGATACGCAGTATTTT; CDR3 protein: CASSGLQGATDTQYF
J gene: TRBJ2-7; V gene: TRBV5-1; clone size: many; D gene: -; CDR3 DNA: TGCGCCAGCAGCAATCCGCAGGGCACCTACGAGCAGTACTTC; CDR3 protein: CASSNPQGTYEQYF
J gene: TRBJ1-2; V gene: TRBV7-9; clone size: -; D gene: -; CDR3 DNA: TGTGCCAGCAGCTTAGAAACTGGTGGCTACACCTTC; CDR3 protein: CASSLETGGYTF
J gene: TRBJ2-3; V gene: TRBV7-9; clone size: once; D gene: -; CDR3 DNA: TGTGCCAGCAGCTTACCAAGAAGAGCACAGGAGGAAGATACGCAGTATTTT; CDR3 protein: CASSLPRRAQEEDTQYF
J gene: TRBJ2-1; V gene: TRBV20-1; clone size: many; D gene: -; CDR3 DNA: TGCAGTGCTAGAGATTTCACAGGGTACAATGAGCAGTTCTTC; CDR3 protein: CSARDFTGYNEQFF
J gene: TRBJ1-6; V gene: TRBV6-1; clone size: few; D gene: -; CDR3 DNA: TGTGCCAGCAGTATTAACAGGGTGTATTCACCCCTCCACTTT; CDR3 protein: CASSINRVYSPLHF
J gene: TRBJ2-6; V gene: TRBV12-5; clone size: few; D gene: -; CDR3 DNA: TGTGCTAGTGGTTTGGGGGGCGGAACTGGGGCCAACGTCCTGACTTTC; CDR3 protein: CASGLGGGTGANVLTF
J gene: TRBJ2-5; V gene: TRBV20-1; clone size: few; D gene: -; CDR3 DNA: TGCAGTGCTAGATCAGGTGCGGGGCAAGAGACCCAGTACTTC; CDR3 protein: CSARSGAGQETQYF
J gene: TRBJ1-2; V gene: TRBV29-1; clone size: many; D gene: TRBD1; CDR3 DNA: TGCAGCGTTGTCTTAAGGGGACAGAGGTATGGCTACACCTTC; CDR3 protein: CSVVLRGQRYGYTF
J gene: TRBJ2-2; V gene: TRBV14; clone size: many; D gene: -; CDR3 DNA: TGTGCCAGCAGCCAAGTTAGTGGGAGCACCGGGGAGCTGTTTTTT; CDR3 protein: CASSQVSGSTGELFF
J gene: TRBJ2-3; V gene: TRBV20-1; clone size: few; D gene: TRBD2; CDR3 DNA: TGCAGTGCTAGACGGGGGAGGGCAGATACGCAGTATTTT; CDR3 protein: CSARRGRADTQYF
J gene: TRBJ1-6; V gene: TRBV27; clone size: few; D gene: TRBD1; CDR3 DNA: TGTGCCAGTAGTTTTGGACAGGGGGCTGGGTCACCCCTCCACTTT; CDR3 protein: CASSFGQGAGSPLHF
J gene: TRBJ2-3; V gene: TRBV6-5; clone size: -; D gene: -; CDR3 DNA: TGTGCCAGCAGTTTCTCGGACAGAAACACAGATACGCAGTATTTT; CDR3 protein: CASSFSDRNTDTQYF
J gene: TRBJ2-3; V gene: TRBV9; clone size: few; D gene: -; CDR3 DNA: TGTGCCAGCAGCGTAGATGGGGGAACAGATACGCAGTATTTT; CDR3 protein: CASSVDGGTDTQYF
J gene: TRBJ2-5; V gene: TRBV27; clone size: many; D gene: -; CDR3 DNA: TGTGCCAGCAGTTTTACACAAAAAGAGACCCAGTACTTC; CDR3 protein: CASSFTQKETQYF
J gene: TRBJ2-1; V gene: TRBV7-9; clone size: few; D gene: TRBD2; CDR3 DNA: TGTGCCAGCAGCTTAGATGGGACTAGGTCGAATGAGCAGTTCTTC; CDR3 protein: CASSLDGTRSNEQFF
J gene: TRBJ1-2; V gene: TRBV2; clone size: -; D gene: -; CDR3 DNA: TGTGCCAGCAGGAGGGATGTAGAAGTATTTTTTGGCTTCACCTTC; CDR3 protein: CASRRDVEVFFGFTF
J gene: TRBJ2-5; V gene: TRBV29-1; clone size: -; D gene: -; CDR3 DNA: TGCAGCGTCGCGAAAACCGGGGCGTGGGAGACCCAGTACTTC; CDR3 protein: CSVAKTGAWETQYF